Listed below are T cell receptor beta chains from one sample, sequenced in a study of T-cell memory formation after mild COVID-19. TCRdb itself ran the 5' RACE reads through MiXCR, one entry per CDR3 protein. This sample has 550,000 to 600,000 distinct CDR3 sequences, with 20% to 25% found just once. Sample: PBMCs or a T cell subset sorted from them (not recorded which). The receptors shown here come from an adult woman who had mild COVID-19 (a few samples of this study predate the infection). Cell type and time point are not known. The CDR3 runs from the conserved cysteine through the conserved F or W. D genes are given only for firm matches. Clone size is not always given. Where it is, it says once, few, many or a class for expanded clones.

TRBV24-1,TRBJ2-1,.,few,CATSRSVAYNEQFF,TGTGCCACCAGTAGGAGTGTGGCCTACAATGAGCAGTTCTTC
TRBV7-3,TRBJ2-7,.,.,CASSLTVASDSYF,TGTGCCAGCAGCTTAACGGTGGCGTCTGACAGCTACTTC
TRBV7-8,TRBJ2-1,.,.,CASSLGGGNPYNEQFF,TGTGCCAGCAGCTTAGGTGGCGGCAACCCCTACAATGAGCAGTTCTTC
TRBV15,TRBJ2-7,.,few,CATSRGTAEGEQYF,TGTGCCACCAGCAGAGGGACAGCTGAGGGTGAGCAGTACTTC
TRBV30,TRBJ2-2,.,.,CAWSPIGARGTGELFF,TGTGCCTGGAGTCCTATCGGGGCAAGGGGGACCGGGGAGCTGTTTTTT
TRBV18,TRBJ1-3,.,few,CASSPDSFSGNTIYF,TGTGCCAGCTCACCAGACAGTTTCTCTGGAAACACCATATATTTT
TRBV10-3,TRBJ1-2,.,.,CAISKQGSYGYTF,TGTGCCATCAGTAAACAGGGTAGTTACGGCTACACCTTC
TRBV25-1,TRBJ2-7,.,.,CASSEYQDPGNQYF,TGTGCCAGCAGTGAATACCAAGACCCGGGAAACCAGTACTTC
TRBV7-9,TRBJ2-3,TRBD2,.,CASSPMGLAGITDTQYF,TGTGCCAGCAGCCCGATGGGCCTAGCGGGTATAACAGATACGCAGTATTTT
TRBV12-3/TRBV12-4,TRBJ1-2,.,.,CASSGVDRPDTF,TGTGCCAGCAGTGGGGTTGACAGGCCCGACACCTTC
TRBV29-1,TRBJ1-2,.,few,CSIRGTGSQGYGYTF,TGCAGTATCAGGGGAACAGGGTCCCAAGGCTATGGCTACACCTTC
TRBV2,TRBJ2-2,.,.,CASLTRQENTGELFF,TGTGCCAGCCTGACGCGACAGGAGAACACCGGGGAGCTGTTTTTT
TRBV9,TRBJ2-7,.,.,CASSVDHRNGYDEQYF,TGTGCCAGCAGCGTAGACCACAGGAACGGGTATGACGAGCAGTACTTC
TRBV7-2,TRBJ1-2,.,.,CASSLALVGALGGYTF,TGTGCCAGCAGCTTAGCGCTTGTAGGGGCCCTGGGTGGCTACACCTTC
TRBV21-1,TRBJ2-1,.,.,CASSAEAVENNEQFF,TGTGCCAGCAGCGCCGAGGCGGTCGAAAACAATGAGCAGTTCTTC
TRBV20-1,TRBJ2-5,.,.,CSATPVRFGTQYF,TGCAGTGCTACCCCCGTAAGATTTGGGACCCAGTACTTC
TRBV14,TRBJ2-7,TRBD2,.,CASSQAGGYEQYF,TGTGCCAGCAGCCAAGCGGGGGGTTACGAGCAGTACTTC
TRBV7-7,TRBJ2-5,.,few,CASSTGTHLETQYF,TGTGCCAGCAGCACCGGGACACACTTAGAGACCCAGTACTTC
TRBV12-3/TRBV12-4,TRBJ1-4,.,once,CASTLSVRGVNEKLFF,TGTGCCAGCACCCTTTCAGTAAGGGGGGTTAATGAAAAACTGTTTTTT
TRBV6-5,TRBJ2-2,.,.,CASKTGVNTGELFF,TGTGCCAGCAAGACGGGCGTGAACACCGGGGAGCTGTTTTTT
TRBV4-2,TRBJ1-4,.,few,CASSQVLNEKLFF,TGTGCCAGCAGCCAAGTGTTGAATGAAAAACTGTTTTTT
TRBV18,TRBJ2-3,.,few,CASSPLDSSKTDTQYF,TGTGCCAGCTCACCTCTGGACTCCTCCAAGACAGATACGCAGTATTTT
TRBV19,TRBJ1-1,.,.,CASSWDGVNTEAFF,TGTGCCAGTAGTTGGGACGGGGTGAACACTGAAGCTTTCTTT
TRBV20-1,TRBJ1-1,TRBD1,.,CSAETGEDTEAFF,TGCAGTGCTGAGACAGGGGAAGACACTGAAGCTTTCTTT
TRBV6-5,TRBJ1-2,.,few,CASSYAGDGYTF,TGTGCCAGCAGTTACGCGGGGGATGGCTACACCTTC
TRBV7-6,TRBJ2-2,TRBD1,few,CASSSLGQGFLGELFF,TGTGCCAGCAGCTCCCTTGGACAGGGGTTTTTAGGGGAGCTGTTTTTT
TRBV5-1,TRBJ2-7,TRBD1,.,CASSLDRGYYEQYF,TGCGCCAGCAGCTTGGACAGGGGCTACTACGAGCAGTACTTC
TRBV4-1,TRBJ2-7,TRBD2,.,CASSRTSGTDEQYF,TGCGCCAGCAGCAGGACTAGCGGGACGGACGAGCAGTACTTC
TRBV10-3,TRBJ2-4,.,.,CAISEKGGEQYF,TGTGCCATCAGTGAGAAGGGCGGAGAACAGTACTTC
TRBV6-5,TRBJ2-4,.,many,CASSHMARGTKNIQYF,TGTGCCAGCAGCCATATGGCTCGGGGGACCAAAAACATTCAGTACTTC
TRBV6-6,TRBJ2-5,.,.,CASAQTEGGQYF,TGTGCCAGCGCCCAAACCGAGGGGGGCCAGTACTTC
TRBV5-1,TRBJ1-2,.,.,CASSLPRAYGYTF,TGCGCCAGCAGCTTGCCCAGGGCGTATGGCTACACCTTC
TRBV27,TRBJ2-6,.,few,CASSFYRSGANVLTF,TGTGCCAGCAGTTTTTACCGCTCTGGGGCCAACGTCCTGACTTTC
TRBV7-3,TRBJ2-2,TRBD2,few,CASSLTPSGLAGGTGELFF,TGTGCCAGCAGCTTAACCCCCTCCGGGCTAGCGGGAGGCACCGGGGAGCTGTTTTTT
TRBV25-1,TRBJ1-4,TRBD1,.,CASSAPGQHNEKLFF,TGTGCCAGCAGTGCACCGGGACAGCATAATGAAAAACTGTTTTTT
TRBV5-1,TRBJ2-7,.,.,CASSSTGTSTYEQYF,TGCGCCAGCAGCTCGACCGGGACCTCTACCTACGAGCAGTACTTC
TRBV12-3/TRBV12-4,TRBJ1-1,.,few,CASSFQGQVTEAFF,TGTGCCAGCAGTTTTCAGGGGCAGGTCACTGAAGCTTTCTTT
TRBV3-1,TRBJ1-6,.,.,CASSQSGRGVSPLHF,TGTGCCAGCAGCCAGAGTGGGCGAGGAGTATCACCCCTCCACTTT
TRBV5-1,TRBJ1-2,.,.,CASSLGGGINYGYTF,TGCGCCAGCAGCTTGGGAGGAGGGATCAACTATGGCTACACCTTC
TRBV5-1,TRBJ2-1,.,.,CASSFVGEQFF,TGCGCCAGCAGCTTCGTCGGGGAGCAGTTCTTC